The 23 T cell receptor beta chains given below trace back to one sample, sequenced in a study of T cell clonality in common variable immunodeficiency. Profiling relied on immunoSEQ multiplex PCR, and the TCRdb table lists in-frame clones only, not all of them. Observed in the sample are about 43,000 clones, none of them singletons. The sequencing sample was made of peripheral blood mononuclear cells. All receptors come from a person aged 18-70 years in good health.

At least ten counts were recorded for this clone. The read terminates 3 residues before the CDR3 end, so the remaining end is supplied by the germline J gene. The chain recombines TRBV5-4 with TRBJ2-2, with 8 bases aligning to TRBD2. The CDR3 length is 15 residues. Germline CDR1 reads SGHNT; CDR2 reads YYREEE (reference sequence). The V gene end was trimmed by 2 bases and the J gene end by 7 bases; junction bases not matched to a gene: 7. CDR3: CASSLAGVKGGELFF. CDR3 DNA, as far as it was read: TGTGCCAGCAGCTTAGCGGGAGTGAAGGGCGGGGAG.

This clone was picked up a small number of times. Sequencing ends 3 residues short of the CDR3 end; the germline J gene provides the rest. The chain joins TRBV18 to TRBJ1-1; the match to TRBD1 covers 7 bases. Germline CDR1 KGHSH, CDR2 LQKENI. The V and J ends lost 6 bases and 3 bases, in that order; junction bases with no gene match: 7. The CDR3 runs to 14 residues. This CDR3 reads CASSVQGRDTEAFF. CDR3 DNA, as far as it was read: TGTGCCAGCTCGGTACAGGGGAGGGACACTGAA.

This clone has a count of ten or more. The CDR3 bases that were read are TGCGCCAGCAGCCCGCGGGGTACGAGGGAGACG. This sequence encodes CASSPRGTRET. The whole CDR3 protein reads CASSPRGTRETQYF. The V gene is TRBV5-1, the J gene TRBJ2-3; tentatively, D is TRBD2 (6 bases). The read is 3 residues too short to cover the CDR3 end, so that end is filled in from the germline J gene. CDR3 length: 14 residues. The germline gives CDR1 SGHRS, CDR2 YFSETQ.

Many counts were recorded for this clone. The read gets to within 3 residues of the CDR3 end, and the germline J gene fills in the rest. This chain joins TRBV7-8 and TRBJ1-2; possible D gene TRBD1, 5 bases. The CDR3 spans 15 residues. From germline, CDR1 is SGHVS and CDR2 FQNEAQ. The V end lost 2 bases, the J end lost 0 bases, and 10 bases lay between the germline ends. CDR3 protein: CASSLLQGSNYGYTF. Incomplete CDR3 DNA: TGTGCCAGCAGCTTACTCCAGGGATCTAACTATGGC.

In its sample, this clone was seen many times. CDR3 loop: CASSEQGQGPTEAFF. CDR3 bases read: TGTGCCAGCAGTGAACAAGGACAGGGTCCCACTGAA. The rearrangement joins TRBV6-1 to TRBJ1-1; 8 bases line up with TRBD1. The read ends 3 residues before the CDR3 terminus; that terminus is restored from the germline J gene. With 2 bases clipped from V and 4 bases from J, the junction kept 6 bases outside the gene matches. This CDR3 contains 15 residues. CDR1 and CDR2 (germline): MNHNS, SASEGT.

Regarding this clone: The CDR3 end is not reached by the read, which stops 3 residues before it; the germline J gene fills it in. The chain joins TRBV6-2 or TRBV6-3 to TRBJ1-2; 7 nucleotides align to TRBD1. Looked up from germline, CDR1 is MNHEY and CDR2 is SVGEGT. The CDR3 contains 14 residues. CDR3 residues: CASRPIYRGHDYTF. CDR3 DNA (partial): TGTGCCAGCAGACCTATTTACAGGGGCCACGAC.

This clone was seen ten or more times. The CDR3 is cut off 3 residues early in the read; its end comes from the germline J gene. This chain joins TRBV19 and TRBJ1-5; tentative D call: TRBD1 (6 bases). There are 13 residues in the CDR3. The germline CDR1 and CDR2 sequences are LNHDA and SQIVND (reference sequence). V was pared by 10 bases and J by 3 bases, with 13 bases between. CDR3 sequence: CAIGEGDNQPQHF. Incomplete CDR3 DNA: TGTGCCATAGGAGAGGGGGACAATCAGCCC.

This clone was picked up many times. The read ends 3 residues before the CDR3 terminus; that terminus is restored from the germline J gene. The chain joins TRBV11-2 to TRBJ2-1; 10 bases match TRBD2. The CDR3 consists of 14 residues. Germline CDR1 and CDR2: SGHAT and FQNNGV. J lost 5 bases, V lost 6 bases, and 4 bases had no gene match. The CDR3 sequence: CASRSAGGDNEQFF. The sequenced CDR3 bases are TGTGCCAGCAGATCAGCGGGAGGGGACAATGAG.

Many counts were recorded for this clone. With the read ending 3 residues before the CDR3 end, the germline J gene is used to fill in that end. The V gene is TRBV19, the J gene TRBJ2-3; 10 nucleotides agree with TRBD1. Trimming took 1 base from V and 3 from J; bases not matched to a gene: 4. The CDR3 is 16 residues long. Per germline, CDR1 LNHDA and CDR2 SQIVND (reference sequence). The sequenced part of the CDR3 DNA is TGTGCCAGTAGTATAGGACAGGGGGCGCAGACAGATACG. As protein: CASSIGQGAQTDT. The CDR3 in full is CASSIGQGAQTDTQYF.

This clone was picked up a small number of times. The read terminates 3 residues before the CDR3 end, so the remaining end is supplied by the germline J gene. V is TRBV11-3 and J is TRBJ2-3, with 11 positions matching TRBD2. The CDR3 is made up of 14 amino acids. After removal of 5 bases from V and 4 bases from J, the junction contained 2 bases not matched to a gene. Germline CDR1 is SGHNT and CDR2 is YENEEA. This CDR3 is CASSRLAGSDTQYF. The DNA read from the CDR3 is TGTGCCAGCAGCCGACTAGCGGGATCAGATACG.

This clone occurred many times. CDR3 residues: CASSLGGIRGRSYNEQFF. The sequenced CDR3 bases are TGTGCCAGCAGCTTGGGCGGAATCAGGGGACGCTCCTACAATGAG. The V gene is TRBV13, the J gene TRBJ2-1; D is possibly TRBD1 (6 bases). The read ends 3 residues early relative to the CDR3; the germline J gene fills the gap. This CDR3 has 18 amino acids. The ends were cut back, 3 bases at V and 0 bases at J, with 18 bases in the middle. Germline V CDR1 and CDR2: PRHDT, FYEKMQ (reference sequence).

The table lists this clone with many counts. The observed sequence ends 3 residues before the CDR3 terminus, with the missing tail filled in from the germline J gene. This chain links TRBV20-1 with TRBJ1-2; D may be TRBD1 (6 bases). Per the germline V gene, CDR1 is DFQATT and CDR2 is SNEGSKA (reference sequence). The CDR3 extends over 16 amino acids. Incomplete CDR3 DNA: TGCAGTGCTAGAGTCCCGGCAGGGGCCTCCATCCGGGGC. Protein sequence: CSARVPAGASIRG. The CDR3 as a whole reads CSARVPAGASIRGYTF.

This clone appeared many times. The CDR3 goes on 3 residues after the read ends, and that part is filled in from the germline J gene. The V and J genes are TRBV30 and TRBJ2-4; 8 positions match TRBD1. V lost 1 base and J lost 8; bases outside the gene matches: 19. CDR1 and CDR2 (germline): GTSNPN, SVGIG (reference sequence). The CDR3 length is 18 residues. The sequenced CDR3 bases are TGTGCCTGGAGTGGTGGGTCGTTGGGACAGGACGCCGGAGACATT. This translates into CAWSGGSLGQDAGDI. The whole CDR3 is CAWSGGSLGQDAGDIQYF.

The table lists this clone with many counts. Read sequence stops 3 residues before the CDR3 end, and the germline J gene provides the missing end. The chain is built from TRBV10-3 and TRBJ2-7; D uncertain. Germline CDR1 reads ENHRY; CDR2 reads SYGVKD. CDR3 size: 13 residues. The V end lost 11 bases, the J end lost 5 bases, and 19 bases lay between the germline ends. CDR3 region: CAAGALRIHEQYF. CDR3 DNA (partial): TGTGCCGCAGGAGCCTTGAGGATCCACGAG.

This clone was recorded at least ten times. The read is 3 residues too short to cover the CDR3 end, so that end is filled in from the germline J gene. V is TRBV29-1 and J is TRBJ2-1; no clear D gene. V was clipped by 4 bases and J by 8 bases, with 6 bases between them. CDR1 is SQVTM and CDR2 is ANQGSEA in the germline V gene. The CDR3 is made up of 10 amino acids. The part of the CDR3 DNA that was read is TGCAGCGTTGGCAGCGATGAG. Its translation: CSVGSDE. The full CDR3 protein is CSVGSDEQFF.

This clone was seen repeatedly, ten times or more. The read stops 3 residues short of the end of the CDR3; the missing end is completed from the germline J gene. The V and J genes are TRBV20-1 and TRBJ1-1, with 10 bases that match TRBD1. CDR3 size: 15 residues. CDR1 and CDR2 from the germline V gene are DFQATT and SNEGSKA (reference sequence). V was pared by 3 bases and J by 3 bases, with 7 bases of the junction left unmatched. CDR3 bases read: TGCAGTGCTAGTCCCGGGACAGGGGCCTACACTGAA. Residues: CSASPGTGAYTE. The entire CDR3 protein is CSASPGTGAYTEAFF.

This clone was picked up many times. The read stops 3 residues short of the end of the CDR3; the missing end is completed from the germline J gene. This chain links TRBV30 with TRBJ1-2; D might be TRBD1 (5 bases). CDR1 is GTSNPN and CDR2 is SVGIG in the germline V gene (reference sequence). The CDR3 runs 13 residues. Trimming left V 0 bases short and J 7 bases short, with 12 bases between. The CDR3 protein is CAWSVVQGGGYTF. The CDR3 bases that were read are TGTGCCTGGAGTGTAGTTCAGGGTGGTGGC.

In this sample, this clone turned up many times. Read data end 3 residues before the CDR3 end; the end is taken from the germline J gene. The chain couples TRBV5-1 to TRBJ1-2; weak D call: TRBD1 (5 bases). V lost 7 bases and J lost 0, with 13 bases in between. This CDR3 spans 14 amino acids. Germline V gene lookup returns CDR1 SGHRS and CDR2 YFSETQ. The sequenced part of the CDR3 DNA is TGCGCCAGCGCTCAAGGACATACTAACTATGGC. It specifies CASAQGHTNYG. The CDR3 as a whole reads CASAQGHTNYGYTF.

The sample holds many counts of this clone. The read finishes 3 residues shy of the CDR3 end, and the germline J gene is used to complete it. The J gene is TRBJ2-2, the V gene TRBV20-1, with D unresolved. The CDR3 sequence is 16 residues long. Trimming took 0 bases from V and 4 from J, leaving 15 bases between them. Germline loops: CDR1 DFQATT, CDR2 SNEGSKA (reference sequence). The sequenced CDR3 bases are TGCAGTGCTAGAGATAAGGGTCCGAAAGGCACCGGGGAG. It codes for CSARDKGPKGTGE. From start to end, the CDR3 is CSARDKGPKGTGELFF.

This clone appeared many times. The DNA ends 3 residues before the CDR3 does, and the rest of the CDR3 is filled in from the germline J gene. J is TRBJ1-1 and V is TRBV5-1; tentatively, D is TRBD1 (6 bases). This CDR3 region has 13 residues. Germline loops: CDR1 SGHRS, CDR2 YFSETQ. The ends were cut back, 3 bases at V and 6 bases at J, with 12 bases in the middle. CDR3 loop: CASSYGQSAEAFF. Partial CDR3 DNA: TGCGCCAGCAGCTACGGACAGTCGGCTGAA.

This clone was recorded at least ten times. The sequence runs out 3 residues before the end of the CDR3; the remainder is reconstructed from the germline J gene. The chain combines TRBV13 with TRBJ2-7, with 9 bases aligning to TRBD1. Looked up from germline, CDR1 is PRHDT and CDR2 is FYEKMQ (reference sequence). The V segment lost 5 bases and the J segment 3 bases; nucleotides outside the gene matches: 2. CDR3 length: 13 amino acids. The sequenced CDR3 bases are TGTGCCAGCAGCCCGGGACAGGGCTACGAG. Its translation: CASSPGQGYE. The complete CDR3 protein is CASSPGQGYEQYF.

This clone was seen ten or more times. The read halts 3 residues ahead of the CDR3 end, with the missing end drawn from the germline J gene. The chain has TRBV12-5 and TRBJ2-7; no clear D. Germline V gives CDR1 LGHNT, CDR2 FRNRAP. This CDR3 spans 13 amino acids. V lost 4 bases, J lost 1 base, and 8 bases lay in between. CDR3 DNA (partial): TGTGCTAGTGGTTACGGCGGTTCCTACGAG. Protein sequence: CASGYGGSYE. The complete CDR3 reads CASGYGGSYEQYF.

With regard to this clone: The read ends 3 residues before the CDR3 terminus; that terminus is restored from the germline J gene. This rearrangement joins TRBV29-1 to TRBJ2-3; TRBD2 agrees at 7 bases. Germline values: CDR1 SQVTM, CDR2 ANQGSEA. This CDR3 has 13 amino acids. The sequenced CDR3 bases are TGCAGCACTGGGGAGGGGTTGGGCGAGACG. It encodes CSTGEGLGET. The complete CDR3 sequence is CSTGEGLGETQYF.